The 18 T cell receptor beta chains in this list originate from one sample, sequenced in a study of beta chain features in type 1 diabetes. All of the isolated RNA was reverse transcribed, so expressed TCRB transcripts were sequenced. Sequencing was performed with immunoSEQ multiplex PCR; in TCRdb, only in-frame clones are kept and a portion is missing. The data show about 40,000 clones, about half seen once. Material: central memory CD4+ T cells from blood. These receptors originate from a young woman in good health.

V usage is TRBV4-2 and J usage is TRBJ1-2; 9 bases are shared with TRBD1. V dropped 1 base and J dropped 4; count of bases not matched to a gene: 4. The CDR3 runs 15 residues. The germline gives CDR1 LGHNA, CDR2 YNFKEQ. The CDR3 here is CASSQVATGGYGYTF. CDR3 nucleotide sequence: TGTGCCAGCAGCCAAGTTGCGACAGGGGGCTATGGCTACACCTTC.

This chain uses TRBV10-3 with TRBJ2-3; TRBD1 agrees at 7 bases. Per the germline V gene, CDR1 is ENHRY and CDR2 is SYGVKD. The V gene end was trimmed by 7 bases and the J gene end by 4 bases; junction bases not matched to a gene: 8. The CDR3 covers 14 residues. The CDR3 region has the DNA TGTGCCATCAATGATTTAGGGGGCGCAGATACGCAGTATTTT. It translates to CAINDLGGADTQYF.

A note on this clone: Different DNA sequences within this sample yield the same CDR3. CDR3 sequence reads: CSVGGGSTEAFF. In nucleotides, the CDR3 is TGCAGCGTTGGGGGCGGGAGCACTGAAGCTTTCTTT. This sequence joins TRBV29-1 and TRBJ1-1, with a possible D match to TRBD1 (5 bases). Germline-derived CDR1 and CDR2 are SQVTM and ANQGSEA. Trimming removed 4 bases at V and 4 bases at J, with 10 bases between. The CDR3 is made up of 12 amino acids. The entire variable domain, with the rest obtained from reference TRBV29-1 and TRBJ1-1, is as follows: SAVISQKPSRDICQRGTSLTIQCQVDSQVTMMFWYRQQPGQSLTLIATANQGSEATYESGFVIDKFPISRPNLTFSTLTVSNMSPEDSSIYLCSVGGGSTEAFFGQGTRLTVV.

The J gene is TRBJ2-1, the V gene TRBV4-2; 8 bases align to TRBD2. The V gene's germline CDR1 is LGHNA and CDR2 YNFKEQ. The CDR3 runs to 15 residues. After removal of 0 bases from V and 9 bases from J, the junction contained 7 bases not matched to a gene. The CDR3 spells CASSQDPNSGGEQFF. The CDR3 DNA follows: TGTGCCAGCAGCCAAGATCCAAACAGCGGGGGTGAGCAGTTCTTC.

The gene calls are TRBV7-7 and TRBJ2-5; TRBD2 agrees at 11 bases. The ends lost 8 bases at V and 3 bases at J; junction bases unmatched: 5. Germline V gives CDR1 SSHAT, CDR2 FNYEAQ (reference sequence). The CDR3 covers 14 residues. CDR3 sequence reads: CASAVSGREETQYF. For the CDR3, the DNA is TGTGCCAGCGCCGTTAGCGGGAGGGAAGAGACCCAGTACTTC.

The rearrangement uses TRBV11-2 and TRBJ1-2; D is unresolved. Trimming left V 1 base short and J 8 bases short, with 17 bases between. The CDR3 has 15 residues. CDR1 is SGHAT and CDR2 is FQNNGV in the germline V gene. The CDR3 is CASSLGQASAWGYTF. The DNA for the CDR3 is TGTGCCAGCAGCTTAGGCCAGGCGTCGGCTTGGGGCTACACCTTC.

The rearrangement links TRBV2 to TRBJ2-1; 11 nucleotides agree with TRBD2. Germline V gene data show CDR1 as SNHLY and CDR2 as FYNNEI. The CDR3 covers 14 residues. V dropped 5 bases and J dropped 15; count of bases not matched to a gene: 12. The CDR3 DNA reads TGTGCCAGCAGTCGGACTAGCGGGTTAGACCCGCCGTTCTTC. Protein: CASSRTSGLDPPFF.

V gene TRBV5-1 combines with J gene TRBJ2-7, with 9 bases aligning to TRBD2. CDR3 length: 15 amino acids. The J segment lost 0 bases and the V segment lost 2 bases, leaving 3 bases of the junction unmatched. Germline CDR1 reads SGHRS; CDR2 reads YFSETQ. The DNA of the CDR3 is TGCGCCAGCAGCTTCAGCGGGAGGAGCTCCTACGAGCAGTACTTC. Translated: CASSFSGRSSYEQYF. Drawing the rest from reference TRBV5-1 and TRBJ2-7, the complete variable domain is KAGVTQTPRYLIKTRGQQVTLSCSPISGHRSVSWYQQTPGQGLQFLFEYFSETQRNKGNFPGRFSGRQFSNSRSEMNVSTLELGDSALYLCASSFSGRSSYEQYFGPGTRLTVT.

This rearrangement joins TRBV5-5 to TRBJ2-1, with TRBD1 matching over 8 bases. Germline-derived CDR1 and CDR2 are SGHKS and YYEKEE (reference sequence). V was clipped by 4 bases and J by 0 bases; unmatched bases: 3. The CDR3 runs to 15 residues. As DNA, the CDR3 is TGTGCCAGCAGCAAGGACAGGGTCTCCTACAATGAGCAGTTCTTC. Protein: CASSKDRVSYNEQFF.

The chain joins TRBV7-9 to TRBJ2-1; TRBD1 agrees at 8 bases. The CDR3 contains 17 residues. After removal of 4 bases from V and 7 bases from J, the junction contained 15 bases not matched to a gene. Germline CDR1 reads SEHNR; CDR2 reads FQNEAQ (reference sequence). The chain's CDR3 is CASSSSRTGHSNNEQFF. CDR3 nucleotides: TGTGCCAGCAGCTCGAGTCGGACAGGGCACTCCAATAATGAGCAGTTCTTC.

The rearrangement uses TRBV6-1 and TRBJ1-3; D possibly corresponds to TRBD1 (6 bases). Trimming removed 4 bases at V and 0 bases at J, with 16 bases between. The CDR3 totals 17 residues. Germline loops: CDR1 MNHNS, CDR2 SASEGT. CDR3: CASSAKDSQTSGNTIYF. The CDR3 DNA sequence: TGTGCCAGCAGTGCCAAGGACAGCCAGACCTCTGGAAACACCATATATTTT.

The V and J genes are TRBV2 and TRBJ2-5; D is perhaps TRBD1 (5 bases). CDR3 length equals 12 residues. Trimming left V 6 bases short and J 6 bases short, with 11 bases between. Germline V gene lookup returns CDR1 SNHLY and CDR2 FYNNEI. DNA for the CDR3: TGTGCCAGCAGGGCGGCAGGGAAGACCCAGTACTTC. It specifies CASRAAGKTQYF.

V gene TRBV7-2 combines with J gene TRBJ1-5, with D maybe TRBD1 (5 bases). The CDR3 totals 13 residues. The germline V gene has CDR1 SGHTA and CDR2 FQGNSA. Trimming stripped 5 bases from V and 6 bases from J, with 11 bases between. CDR3 sequence (DNA): TGTGCCAGCAGCAAAGGGGCAGGTCAGCCCCAGCATTTT. This translates into CASSKGAGQPQHF. Supplemented by reference TRBV7-2 and TRBJ1-5, the full variable domain reads GAGVSQSPSNKVTEKGKDVELRCDPISGHTALYWYRQSLGQGLEFLIYFQGNSAPDKSGLPSDRFSAERTGGSVSTLTIQRTQQEDSAVYLCASSKGAGQPQHFGDGTRLSIL.

This clone was seen a single time. The V call is TRBV19, the J call TRBJ2-1; a weak D match, TRBD2 (6 bases). Germline-derived CDR1 and CDR2 are LNHDA and SQIVND (reference sequence). This CDR3 contains 14 residues. The V end lost 3 bases, the J end lost 5 bases, and 11 bases lay between the germline ends. CDR3 sequence (DNA): TGTGCCAGTAGTATCCAGGGAGGAAACAATGAGCAGTTCTTC. Its translation is CASSIQGGNNEQFF.

The J gene is TRBJ2-1, the V gene TRBV2; 7 positions match TRBD2. J lost 9 bases, V lost 2 bases, and 7 bases had no gene match. This CDR3 has 14 amino acids. Germline V lookup: CDR1 SNHLY, CDR2 FYNNEI. The CDR3 is CASSEIWEGSEQFF. CDR3 bases: TGTGCCAGCAGTGAAATCTGGGAGGGGAGTGAGCAGTTCTTC.

The rearrangement uses TRBV2 and TRBJ2-1, with D uncertain. Germline V lookup: CDR1 SNHLY, CDR2 FYNNEI. Trimming stripped 2 bases from V and 8 bases from J, with 4 bases between. This CDR3 is built from 11 residues. The CDR3 reads CASSEYYEQFF. DNA of the CDR3: TGTGCCAGCAGTGAATACTATGAGCAGTTCTTC.

This clone was counted only a few times. The genes are TRBV30 and TRBJ1-4; TRBD1 is a possible D gene (6 bases). CDR1 is GTSNPN and CDR2 is SVGIG in the germline V gene (reference sequence). The CDR3 is 13 residues long. Trimming cost V 1 base and J 7 bases, with 10 bases left between them. CDR3 sequence (DNA): TGTGCCTGGAGTGGGCAGGGGAGTGAAAAACTGTTTTTT. Its translation is CAWSGQGSEKLFF.

The chain is built from TRBV30 and TRBJ1-2; D may be TRBD1 (5 bases). This CDR3 spans 15 amino acids. V lost 7 bases to trimming and J lost 2 bases, with 20 bases between them. The germline gives CDR1 GTSNPN, CDR2 SVGIG (reference sequence). The chain's CDR3 is CAYQGGVKKNYGYTF. In DNA form, the CDR3 reads TGTGCCTACCAGGGAGGGGTAAAGAAAAACTATGGCTACACCTTC. The variable domain in full, completed from reference TRBV30 and TRBJ1-2, reads SQTIHQWPATLVQPVGSPLSLECTVEGTSNPNLYWYRQAAGRGLQLLFYSVGIGQISSEVPQNLSASRPQDRQFILSSKKLLLSDSGFYLCAYQGGVKKNYGYTFGSGTRLTVV.